Each of the 24 T cell receptor beta chains below was sequenced from the same sample in a study of cytomegalovirus exposure and HLA in healthy donors. The PCR was carried out with 60 Vbeta primers and 13 Jbeta primers. This table comes from immunoSEQ multiplex PCR, and its TCRdb copy is limited to in-frame clones, with some not included. The sample table sets out 65,000 to 85,000 clones. Sequencing input: PBMCs. Receptors were obtained from a woman in her thirties in good health and CMV-seronegative.

The chain joins TRBV4-2 to TRBJ2-6, with 7 nucleotides matching TRBD1. Germline V gene data show CDR1 as LGHNA and CDR2 as YNFKEQ. The trim removed 4 bases at V and 4 bases at J, leaving 13 bases unmatched. The CDR3 is 18 amino acids. CDR3 in DNA: TGTGCCAGCAGCCCCACAGGGGATGGGGTGGGGGGGGCCAACGTCCTGACTTTC. Its translation: CASSPTGDGVGGANVLTF.

The chain combines TRBV4-3 with TRBJ1-1; 7 bases are shared with TRBD1. CDR3 length: 13 residues. V trimming: 0 bases; J trimming: 7 bases; junction bases outside the gene matches: 2. Germline V gene lookup returns CDR1 LGHNA and CDR2 YSLEER. CDR3 region: CASSQEGQFEAFF. DNA of the CDR3: TGCGCCAGCAGCCAAGAGGGACAGTTTGAAGCTTTCTTT.

The V gene is TRBV30, the J gene TRBJ1-1, with D possibly being TRBD1 (6 bases). The CDR3 is 16 amino acids. V was clipped by 2 bases and J by 2 bases, with 18 bases between them. Germline CDR1 is GTSNPN and CDR2 is SVGIG (reference sequence). The CDR3: CAWSFQGWEFNTEAFF. As DNA, the CDR3 is TGTGCCTGGAGTTTCCAGGGGTGGGAATTTAACACTGAAGCTTTCTTT.

This sequence joins TRBV28 and TRBJ1-1; D uncertain. The CDR3 runs 15 residues. V was cut by 5 bases and J by 0 bases, with 13 bases left in between. Per germline, CDR1 MDHEN and CDR2 SYDVKM. The CDR3 bases are TGTGCCAGCAGTCCCCAGTCTCTCATGAACACTGAAGCTTTCTTT. It specifies CASSPQSLMNTEAFF.

V and J are TRBV7-2 and TRBJ1-2; 8 nucleotides match TRBD1. This CDR3 contains 15 residues. Germline loops: CDR1 SGHTA, CDR2 FQGNSA. Trimming cost V 5 bases and J 4 bases; bases outside gene matches: 9. CDR3 residues: CASSLFGQGSYGYTF. In DNA form, the CDR3 reads TGTGCCAGCAGCCTCTTCGGACAGGGATCCTATGGCTACACCTTC.

This rearrangement joins TRBV5-1 to TRBJ2-7; 7 bases are a match to TRBD1. Germline CDR1 and CDR2: SGHRS and YFSETQ. The CDR3 loop spans 14 amino acids. With 0 bases clipped from V and 3 bases from J, the junction kept 3 bases outside the gene matches. The CDR3 spells CASSLAGTDYEQYF. In DNA, the CDR3 is TGCGCCAGCAGCTTGGCCGGGACAGACTACGAGCAGTACTTC. Filled out from reference TRBV5-1 and TRBJ2-7, the complete variable domain reads KAGVTQTPRYLIKTRGQQVTLSCSPISGHRSVSWYQQTPGQGLQFLFEYFSETQRNKGNFPGRFSGRQFSNSRSEMNVSTLELGDSALYLCASSLAGTDYEQYFGPGTRLTVT.

The chain uses TRBV30 and TRBJ1-5; no clear D. The CDR3 sequence is 14 residues long. Germline V gives CDR1 GTSNPN, CDR2 SVGIG (reference sequence). V shed 1 base and J shed 0 bases, with 7 bases lying between them. The CDR3 DNA is TGTGCCTGGAGTGCGTGGCTTAGCAATCAGCCCCAGCATTTT. It yields the protein CAWSAWLSNQPQHF.

The rearrangement uses TRBV9 and TRBJ2-3; unclear D gene. The germline V gene has CDR1 SGDLS and CDR2 YYNGEE. V lost 0 bases to trimming and J lost 2 bases, with 7 bases between them. The CDR3 loop spans 14 amino acids. The CDR3 sequence is CASSVASFTDTQYF. As DNA, the CDR3 is TGTGCCAGCAGCGTAGCGAGCTTCACAGATACGCAGTATTTT.

V is TRBV6-6 and J is TRBJ2-1, with D perhaps matching TRBD1 (5 bases). V was shortened by 2 bases and J by 7 bases, with 9 bases between the two germline ends. The CDR3 extends over 13 amino acids. The germline CDR1 and CDR2 sequences are MNHNY and SVGAGI (reference sequence). The CDR3, as DNA: TGTGCCAGCAGTTACATCCAGGGAAATGAGCAGTTCTTC. It codes for CASSYIQGNEQFF.

The chain joins TRBV5-1 to TRBJ2-1; D is ambiguous. This CDR3 has 16 residues. Trimming stripped 2 bases from V and 6 bases from J, with 18 bases between. In germline, CDR1 is SGHRS, CDR2 YFSETQ. CDR3 in amino acids: CASSFGNSPLGNEQFF. The CDR3 nucleotides read TGCGCCAGCAGCTTTGGTAACTCCCCGCTCGGCAATGAGCAGTTCTTC.

The CDR3 region is CASSKTGVNGYTF. The CDR3 DNA reads as TGTGCCAGCAGCAAGACAGGGGTCAATGGCTACACCTTC. V usage is TRBV6-1 and J usage is TRBJ1-2, with 8 nucleotides matching TRBD1. Germline V CDR1 and CDR2: MNHNS, SASEGT. V was pared by 6 bases and J by 6 bases, with 6 bases of the junction left unmatched. The CDR3 length is 13 residues.

The chain uses TRBV6-5 and TRBJ2-1; TRBD1 might be the D (7 bases). The CDR3 has 15 residues. V lost 2 bases, J lost 5 bases, and 13 bases lay in between. CDR1 is MNHEY and CDR2 is SVGAGI in the germline V gene. The DNA for the CDR3 is TGTGCCAGCAGTTACGGACAGGAGGGAGACAATGAGCAGTTCTTC. It specifies CASSYGQEGDNEQFF.

This chain connects TRBV6-5 to TRBJ1-6, with 8 bases matching TRBD1. This CDR3 comprises 15 residues. V shed 4 bases, J shed 5 bases, and the junction held 4 bases outside the gene matches. Germline loops: CDR1 MNHEY, CDR2 SVGAGI. This CDR3 is CASSSRDRNNSPLHF. CDR3 DNA sequence: TGTGCCAGCAGTTCCAGGGACAGGAATAATTCACCCCTCCACTTT.

The V gene is TRBV5-1, the J gene TRBJ2-1; 10 bases align to TRBD2. With 1 base clipped from V and 9 bases from J, the junction kept 7 bases outside the gene matches. Germline loops: CDR1 SGHRS, CDR2 YFSETQ. CDR3 length equals 15 residues. CDR3 sequence (DNA): TGCGCCAGCAGCTTGTCTAGCGGGAGATCAGGTGAGCAGTTCTTC. As protein: CASSLSSGRSGEQFF.

This sequence joins TRBV15 and TRBJ2-6; D may be TRBD1 (5 bases). The V gene lost 0 bases and the J gene lost 0 bases, with 9 bases spanning the gap. The V gene's germline CDR1 is LNHNV and CDR2 YYDKDF (reference sequence). CDR3 length equals 17 residues. CDR3 sequence (DNA): TGTGCCACCAGCAGAGAACAGGTGCTCTCTGGGGCCAACGTCCTGACTTTC. Encoded protein: CATSREQVLSGANVLTF.

The V and J genes are TRBV7-9 and TRBJ2-7; 10 bases fit TRBD1. Trimming removed 1 base from V and 7 bases from J; junction bases left unmatched: 19. The germline V gene encodes CDR1 SEHNR and CDR2 FQNEAQ (reference sequence). This CDR3 is built from 19 residues. The CDR3 bases are TGTGCCAGCAGCTTAGGGGGCGGTGGGACAGGGGCCGGACGGAGGGAGCAGTACTTC. This codes for CASSLGGGGTGAGRREQYF.

The gene calls are TRBV6-4 and TRBJ2-7; 10 nucleotides match TRBD1. The ends lost 3 bases at V and 5 bases at J; junction bases unmatched: 4. The CDR3 length is 14 residues. Germline V lookup: CDR1 MRHNA, CDR2 SNTAGT. The CDR3 reads CASSEGTGANEQYF. The CDR3 nucleotides read TGTGCCAGCAGTGAAGGGACAGGGGCCAACGAGCAGTACTTC.

This rearrangement joins TRBV4-2 to TRBJ1-1; D gene uncertain. Trimming took 0 bases from V and 3 from J, leaving 14 bases between them. Germline CDR1 and CDR2: LGHNA and YNFKEQ. The CDR3 length is 16 residues. CDR3 region: CASSQDLGWRDTEAFF. CDR3 DNA sequence: TGTGCCAGCAGCCAAGACCTGGGGTGGAGGGACACTGAAGCTTTCTTT.

The chain combines TRBV5-8 with TRBJ2-2; 7 bases line up with TRBD2. The CDR3 has 17 amino acids. Germline V gene sequence: CDR1 SGHTS, CDR2 YDEGEE. The V gene end was trimmed by 3 bases and the J gene end by 6 bases; junction bases not matched to a gene: 14. The CDR3 here is CASSSPAQTSPAGELFF. DNA of the CDR3: TGTGCCAGCAGCTCCCCGGCACAGACTAGCCCCGCCGGGGAGCTGTTTTTT.

V gene TRBV7-9 combines with J gene TRBJ1-6; D gene ambiguous. The germline CDR1 and CDR2 sequences are SEHNR and FQNEAQ (reference sequence). The CDR3 length is 14 residues. V dropped 2 bases and J dropped 10 bases, with 12 bases sitting between them. CDR3 nucleotide sequence: TGTGCCAGCAGCTTAACGAGGGTTGGATCACCCCTCCACTTT. This codes for CASSLTRVGSPLHF.

The chain has TRBV19 and TRBJ2-1; TRBD2 agrees at 12 bases. Germline V gene sequence: CDR1 LNHDA, CDR2 SQIVND (reference sequence). Trimming cost V 6 bases and J 8 bases; bases outside gene matches: 11. CDR3 size: 16 residues. The CDR3 sequence is CASSHSGTSGPHEQFF. In nucleotides, the CDR3 is TGTGCCAGTAGCCACTCCGGGACTAGCGGGCCCCATGAGCAGTTCTTC.

This chain connects TRBV7-2 to TRBJ2-7; D is unresolved. The germline V gene encodes CDR1 SGHTA and CDR2 FQGNSA. The CDR3 runs 15 residues. The V end was cut by 5 bases, the J end by 0 bases, with 14 bases between. CDR3 loop: CASSRVGISSYEQYF. The CDR3 coding sequence is TGTGCCAGCAGCCGAGTGGGCATTAGCTCCTACGAGCAGTACTTC.

The V gene is TRBV28, the J gene TRBJ2-2, with TRBD2 matching over 9 bases. CDR3 size: 16 residues. V lost 2 bases and J lost 8; bases outside the gene matches: 9. Looked up from germline, CDR1 is MDHEN and CDR2 is SYDVKM. The CDR3 nucleotides are TGTGCCAGCAGTTTAGAGGCGGGAGGGCGCGGTGGGGAGCTGTTTTTT. It yields the protein CASSLEAGGRGGELFF.

V gene TRBV28 combines with J gene TRBJ1-5; 9 positions agree with TRBD1. This CDR3 comprises 16 residues. V shed 3 bases, J shed 6 bases, and the junction held 9 bases outside the gene matches. Germline CDR1 reads MDHEN; CDR2 reads SYDVKM. For the CDR3, the DNA is TGTGCCAGCAGTTTTTGGGGACAGGGCGAGGGTCAGCCCCAGCATTTT. Amino acid sequence: CASSFWGQGEGQPQHF.